This TCR beta chain is from a study of OX40 agonist ivuxolimab in advanced cancers. Notes on the study in general: At 0.1 to 3.0 mg/kg and by week 6, clonal expansion occurred in CD4+ and CD8+ blood T cells.

This clone has just one count. Its antigen remains unknown. Profiling relied on immunoSEQ multiplex PCR, and the TCRdb table lists in-frame clones only, not all of them. Of about 77,000 clones in the sample, 87% are singletons; the top ten hold roughly 6.3%. From germline, CDR1 is MNHNS and CDR2 SASEGT. This CDR3 region has 14 residues. Deletions cut 3 bases from V and 3 bases from J, with 10 bases between. This receptor was obtained from an adult with an advanced solid tumor such as melanoma, head and neck, liver or kidney cancer. This sample comprised CD4+ or CD8+ T cells sorted from blood, obtained in a trial of the OX40 agonist ivuxolimab. The chain recombines TRBV6-1 with TRBJ2-3; tentative D call: TRBD1 (5 bases). The CDR3 DNA is TGTGCCAGCAGTGAGGCCAGGGCTACAGATACGCAGTATTTT. The encoded protein is CASSEARATDTQYF.